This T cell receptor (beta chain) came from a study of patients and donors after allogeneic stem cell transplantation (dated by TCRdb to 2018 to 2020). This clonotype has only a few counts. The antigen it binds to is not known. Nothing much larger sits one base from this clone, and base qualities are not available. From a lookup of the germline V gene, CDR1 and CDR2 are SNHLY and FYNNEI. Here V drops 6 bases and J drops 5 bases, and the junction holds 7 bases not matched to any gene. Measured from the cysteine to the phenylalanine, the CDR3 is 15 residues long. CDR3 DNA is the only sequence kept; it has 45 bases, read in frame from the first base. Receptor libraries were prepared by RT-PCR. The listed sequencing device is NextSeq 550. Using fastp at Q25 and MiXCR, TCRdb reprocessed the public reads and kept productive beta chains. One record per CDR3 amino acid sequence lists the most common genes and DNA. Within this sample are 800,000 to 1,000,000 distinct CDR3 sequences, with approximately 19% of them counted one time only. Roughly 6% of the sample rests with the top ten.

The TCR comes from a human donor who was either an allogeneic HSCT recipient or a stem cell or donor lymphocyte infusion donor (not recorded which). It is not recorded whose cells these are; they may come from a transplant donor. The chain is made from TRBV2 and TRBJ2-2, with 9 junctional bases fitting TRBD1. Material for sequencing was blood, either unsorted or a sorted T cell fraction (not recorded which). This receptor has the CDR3 CASSGGTGSTGELFF. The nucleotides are TGTGCCAGCAGCGGAGGGACAGGGAGTACCGGGGAGCTGTTTTTT.